This T cell receptor beta chain was sequenced during a study of shared clonotypes between healthy human individuals. This table comes from immunoSEQ multiplex PCR, and its TCRdb copy is limited to in-frame clones, with some not included. This sample has more than 2 million clones, with 90% to 95% found just once. The CDR3 contains 13 residues. CDR1 is SGHNT, CDR2 YYREEE, per germline (reference sequence). V shed 4 bases and J shed 9 bases, with 14 bases lying between them. Terminally differentiated effector memory CD45RA+ cells were left out of the naive CD8 fraction, which was CD45RO-negative and positively selected for CCR7.

The sample comprised naive CD8+ T cells from PBMCs. The gene calls are TRBV5-4 and TRBJ2-1, with D tentatively TRBD2 (6 bases). The sequence derives from a young man in good health. Some clones in this sample may be carry-over from other donors' samples. CDR3 DNA sequence: TGTGCCAGCAGCCCAAGGGGACTGAGTGAGCAGTTCTTC. Protein sequence: CASSPRGLSEQFF.